One and the same sample provided the 22 T cell receptor beta chains below, sequenced in a study of blood T cells in healthy people across ages. A J-beta primer mix and a sample-barcoded 5' primer were used in a second PCR of about 7 to 12 cycles. TCRdb independently ran MiXCR on the 5' RACE reads; one entry per CDR3 protein. Of 1 million or so distinct CDR3 sequences listed, roughly a quarter are singletons. The sample was also linked to a second study, of T cells of mothers and their children.

Specimen: blood. The receptors were sampled from a girl aged 2-10 years in good health.

The table lists this clonotype with a few counts. V gene TRBV10-3 combines with J gene TRBJ2-6; either TRBD1 or TRBD2 may fit D (5 bases each). The ends were cut back, 3 bases at V and 4 bases at J, with 10 bases in the middle. The V gene's germline CDR1 is ENHRY and CDR2 SYGVKD. The CDR3 has 15 residues. The CDR3 reads CAISDGGPGANVLTF. In DNA, the CDR3 is TGTGCCATCAGTGATGGGGGACCAGGGGCCAACGTCCTGACTTTC.

As for this clonotype: An end of the junction does not agree with germline; a read error may underlie this. This chain connects TRBV7-8 to TRBJ1-3; 7 bases line up with TRBD1. In germline, CDR1 is SGHVS, CDR2 FQNEAQ. This CDR3 is built from 12 residues. CDR3 coding DNA: TGTGCCAGCAGCGCCACAGGGGCCTTATTGAATTTT. Translated, it gives CASSATGALLNF.

The chain employs TRBV27 and TRBJ2-1; D unclear. V was trimmed by 8 bases and J by 5 bases, leaving 16 bases between them. The CDR3 totals 14 residues. Germline V gives CDR1 MNHEY, CDR2 SMNVEV (reference sequence). The CDR3 nucleotides read TGTGCCAGCCGAATCGGGCTAGGAGACAATGAGCAGTTCTTC. This codes for CASRIGLGDNEQFF.

A few counts support this clonotype. The rearrangement uses TRBV10-3 and TRBJ2-3, with D perhaps assigned TRBD1 or TRBD2 (5 bases each). Germline V gene lookup returns CDR1 ENHRY and CDR2 SYGVKD. V was cut by 3 bases and J by 7 bases, with 20 bases left in between. The CDR3 consists of 16 residues. CDR3 in amino acids: CAISEDPGPWGNTQYF. The CDR3 DNA reads as TGTGCCATCAGTGAAGATCCGGGCCCGTGGGGGAATACGCAGTATTTT.

This clonotype was observed a handful of times. Germline is not matched at one junction end, which may reflect a read error. This chain uses TRBV7-7 with TRBJ2-5; D unresolved. From germline, CDR1 is SSHAT and CDR2 FNYEAQ (reference sequence). The CDR3 runs 14 residues. In nucleotides, the CDR3 is TGTGCTAGCAGCTTAATCGGATCTCAAGAGACCCAGTACTTC. It yields the protein CASSLIGSQETQYF. The variable domain in full, with the rest retrieved from reference TRBV7-7 and TRBJ2-5, is GAGVSQSPRYKVTKRGQDVTLRCDPISSHATLYWYQQALGQGPEFLTYFNYEAQPDKSGLPSDRFSAERPEGSISTLTIQRTEQRDSAMYRCASSLIGSQETQYFGPGTRLLVL.

Only a few counts were recorded for this clonotype. The rearrangement uses TRBV2 and TRBJ2-1; 10 positions agree with TRBD2. J was trimmed by 1 base and V by 7 bases; bases with no gene match: 4. The CDR3 covers 15 residues. CDR1 and CDR2 from the germline V gene are SNHLY and FYNNEI. CDR3 amino acids: CASTAAGGSYNEQFF. The CDR3 DNA sequence: TGTGCCAGCACCGCAGCGGGAGGGTCCTACAATGAGCAGTTCTTC.

The V and J genes are TRBV3-1 and TRBJ1-2; 7 bases are shared with TRBD1. The CDR3 length is 14 residues. Unmatched junction bases numbered 8, after V lost 2 bases and J lost 8 bases. Germline V gives CDR1 LGHDT, CDR2 YNNKEL (reference sequence). The CDR3 loop is CASSQQGEEEGYTF. The CDR3 nucleotides are TGTGCCAGCAGCCAACAGGGGGAAGAGGAAGGCTACACCTTC.

At least ten counts were recorded for this clonotype. At one end the junction does not follow the germline gene, possibly because of a read error. The V gene is TRBV5-1, the J gene TRBJ2-3, with 7 bases that match TRBD1. The germline V gene encodes CDR1 SGHRS and CDR2 YFSETQ. This CDR3 contains 14 residues. CDR3 nucleotides: TGTGCCAGCAGCTTGGGACAGCGCACAGATACGCAGTATTTT. This gives the protein CASSLGQRTDTQYF.

The V and J genes are TRBV4-1 and TRBJ1-3, with TRBD1 matching over 7 bases. V lost 1 base and J lost 6; bases outside the gene matches: 3. CDR1 is MGHRA, CDR2 YSYEKL, per germline. The CDR3 is made up of 14 amino acids. CDR3 nucleotide sequence: TGCGCCAGCAGCCAAGGACAGGGACTAAACACCATATATTTT. Protein: CASSQGQGLNTIYF.

This clonotype turned up a few times. V and J are TRBV29-1 and TRBJ1-1; D is undetermined. The ends were cut back, 3 bases at V and 5 bases at J, with 10 bases in the middle. This CDR3 is 12 amino acids long. Germline V gives CDR1 SQVTM, CDR2 ANQGSEA. The CDR3 reads CSVDRGTTEAFF. The CDR3 nucleotides are TGCAGCGTTGATCGGGGAACGACTGAAGCTTTCTTT.

This clonotype appeared a few times. The chain has TRBV20-1 and TRBJ2-1, with TRBD1 matching over 8 bases. The CDR3 has 14 residues. V shed 4 bases, J shed 8 bases, and the junction held 10 bases outside the gene matches. Germline V lookup: CDR1 DFQATT, CDR2 SNEGSKA (reference sequence). As DNA, the CDR3 is TGCAGTGCTATTTCCGGACAGGGAGGAGATGAGCAGTTCTTC. It yields the protein CSAISGQGGDEQFF.

This clonotype was detected many times. This chain joins TRBV20-1 and TRBJ2-5; 7 bases fit TRBD2. There are 12 residues in the CDR3. Unmatched junction bases numbered 3, after V lost 5 bases and J lost 3 bases. Germline V CDR1 and CDR2: DFQATT, SNEGSKA (reference sequence). Here the CDR3 reads CSASSGEETQYF. CDR3 sequence (DNA): TGCAGTGCTTCTAGCGGCGAAGAGACCCAGTACTTC.

The genes are TRBV7-9 and TRBJ2-2, with 7 bases that match TRBD1. With V trimmed by 3 bases and J by 1 base, 5 bases remained unmatched. The CDR3 is made up of 16 amino acids. CDR1 SEHNR and CDR2 FQNEAQ come from the germline V gene (reference sequence). The CDR3 region is CASSFRTGRNTGELFF. DNA for the CDR3: TGTGCCAGCAGCTTTCGGACAGGACGGAACACCGGGGAGCTGTTTTTT.

On this clonotype: Possible read error: a much larger clone is one base away. V is TRBV6-6 and J is TRBJ2-7; no definite D call. The V gene's germline CDR1 is MNHNY and CDR2 SVGAGI (reference sequence). CDR3 size: 12 residues. Trimming left V 2 bases short and J 3 bases short, with 5 bases between. The CDR3 here is CASSYPDYEQYF. CDR3 coding DNA: TGTGCCAGCAGTTACCCGGACTACGAGCAGTACTTC.

V gene TRBV7-8 combines with J gene TRBJ2-1; 9 nucleotides agree with TRBD2. The germline V gene has CDR1 SGHVS and CDR2 FQNEAQ. V was clipped by 2 bases and J by 3 bases; unmatched bases: 2. This CDR3 contains 15 residues. CDR3 sequence: CASSLWREGYNEQFF. CDR3 DNA sequence: TGTGCCAGCAGCTTATGGCGGGAGGGCTACAATGAGCAGTTCTTC.

This clonotype has a handful of counts. The rearrangement links TRBV20-1 to TRBJ2-1, with TRBD2 matching over 9 bases. Germline trimming cut 1 base from V and 0 bases from J; bases unmatched to any gene: 1. Germline CDR1 is DFQATT and CDR2 is SNEGSKA (reference sequence). The CDR3 is made up of 15 amino acids. This chain's CDR3 is CSARATSGSYNEQFF. As DNA, the CDR3 is TGCAGTGCTAGAGCGACTAGCGGCTCCTACAATGAGCAGTTCTTC.

The chain has TRBV7-3 and TRBJ2-1, with 12 positions matching TRBD1. V was pared by 4 bases and J by 4 bases, with 2 bases of the junction left unmatched. This CDR3 spans 15 amino acids. Germline loops: CDR1 SGHTA, CDR2 FQGTGA. CDR3 protein: CASSWDRGPYNEQFF. The CDR3 nucleotides read TGTGCCAGCAGCTGGGACAGGGGGCCTTACAATGAGCAGTTCTTC.

The chain is built from TRBV3-1 and TRBJ2-5, with D perhaps matching TRBD1 (6 bases). The end of the DNA fits TRBJ2-1 better, so the J call may be wrong. CDR3 length equals 15 residues. The germline gives CDR1 LGHDT, CDR2 YNNKEL (reference sequence). The CDR3 bases are TGTGCCAGCAGCCAAGTTACAGGGCTATACAATGAGCAGTTCTTC. This encodes CASSQVTGLYNEQFF.

The chain joins TRBV6-1 to TRBJ1-2; D unresolved. CDR1 and CDR2 from the germline V gene are MNHNS and SASEGT. The CDR3 extends over 14 amino acids. V was cut by 3 bases and J by 6 bases, with 14 bases left in between. The CDR3 nucleotides read TGTGCCAGCAGTGAGGTGTTTCGGGAGGATGGCTACACCTTC. This translates into CASSEVFREDGYTF.

The gene calls are TRBV29-1 and TRBJ2-5; no firm D call. V was shortened by 6 bases and J by 0 bases, with 8 bases between the two germline ends. Germline-derived CDR1 and CDR2 are SQVTM and ANQGSEA. The CDR3 consists of 12 residues. Here the CDR3 reads CSVSDNQETQYF. The CDR3 region has the DNA TGCAGCGTCTCCGACAACCAAGAGACCCAGTACTTC.

This clonotype was detected only a few times. A much larger clone differs from this one at a single base, so this may be a read error. The chain employs TRBV3-1 and TRBJ2-1; D call uncertain. Germline V CDR1 and CDR2: LGHDT, YNNKEL (reference sequence). V lost 1 base and J lost 2, with 18 bases in between. CDR3 length: 18 amino acids. The DNA for the CDR3 is TGTGCCAGCAGCCAAGCTTTAGGGCGGATGAGCCCCTACAATGAGCAGTTCTTC. Translation: CASSQALGRMSPYNEQFF.

V usage is TRBV11-2 and J usage is TRBJ2-7; 7 positions agree with TRBD1. V lost 8 bases and J lost 1; bases outside the gene matches: 8. Germline V gives CDR1 SGHAT, CDR2 FQNNGV. The CDR3 covers 14 residues. CDR3 region: CASGQTGMSYEQYF. CDR3 bases: TGTGCCAGCGGGCAGACAGGGATGTCCTACGAGCAGTACTTC.